The 21 T cell receptor beta chains listed next were all sequenced from one sample in a study of blood T cell repertoires in COVID-19. Repertoires were generated with immunoSEQ multiplex PCR, while TCRdb's copy carries only in-frame clones and drops some. The sample lists roughly 190,000 clones, approximately 85% seen once, with 6.5% to 9% in the top ten. Sequenced sample: peripheral blood. The origin of the receptors is a woman aged 60-75 years with acute or convalescent COVID-19.

V and J are TRBV6-5 and TRBJ1-2; the match to TRBD1 covers 10 bases. With 7 bases clipped from V and 4 bases from J, the junction kept 6 bases outside the gene matches. The CDR3 is 14 amino acids. Germline V CDR1 and CDR2: MNHEY, SVGAGI. CDR3 bases: TGTGCCAGCACCCCGGGACAGGGGACCTATGGCTACACCTTC. Translated: CASTPGQGTYGYTF.

This clone appeared a few times. The chain couples TRBV27 to TRBJ1-5; TRBD1 is a possible D gene (5 bases). The length of the CDR3 is 13 residues. Looked up from germline, CDR1 is MNHEY and CDR2 is SMNVEV (reference sequence). V lost 8 bases and J lost 6, with 14 bases in between. The CDR3 spells CASRGGVFQPQHF. CDR3 in DNA: TGTGCCAGCCGGGGCGGGGTTTTTCAGCCCCAGCATTTT.

The rearrangement uses TRBV5-4 and TRBJ1-2; D is possibly TRBD1 (5 bases). The V end lost 4 bases, the J end lost 0 bases, and 10 bases lay between the germline ends. The CDR3 is 14 residues long. Germline V gives CDR1 SGHNT, CDR2 YYREEE (reference sequence). The CDR3 DNA reads as TGTGCCAGCAGCCCCAAGACAGCTAACTATGGCTACACCTTC. It translates to CASSPKTANYGYTF.

This clone was picked up one time. The chain recombines TRBV5-5 with TRBJ2-1; the D is unclear. This CDR3 spans 15 amino acids. The germline V and J ends were trimmed by 2 bases and 3 bases, with 12 bases remaining between them. Germline V gene sequence: CDR1 SGHKS, CDR2 YYEKEE (reference sequence). CDR3 loop: CASSFSAQIYNEQFF. The CDR3 coding sequence is TGTGCCAGCAGCTTTTCCGCCCAGATCTACAATGAGCAGTTCTTC.

The rearrangement joins TRBV7-6 to TRBJ2-2; D unresolved. The V end was cut by 4 bases, the J end by 6 bases, with 15 bases between. The germline CDR1 and CDR2 sequences are SGHVS and FNYEAQ. This CDR3 comprises 15 residues. The CDR3 spells CASSSQASIPGELFF. The CDR3 DNA reads as TGTGCCAGCAGCTCTCAGGCTTCGATACCCGGGGAGCTGTTTTTT.

The chain employs TRBV14 and TRBJ2-1, with D possibly TRBD2 on 5 matching bases. Trimming left V 4 bases short and J 8 bases short, with 9 bases between. The CDR3 has 12 amino acids. The germline V gene encodes CDR1 SGHDN and CDR2 FVKESK. CDR3 coding DNA: TGTGCCAGCAGCCGTACTAGTTATGAGCAGTTCTTC. Its translation: CASSRTSYEQFF.

This chain links TRBV14 with TRBJ2-2; 16 bases are a match to TRBD2. With V trimmed by 4 bases and J by 0 bases, 8 bases remained unmatched. Germline V lookup: CDR1 SGHDN, CDR2 FVKESK. This CDR3 comprises 20 residues. The DNA for the CDR3 is TGTGCCAGCAGCCCTCCCGGGACTAGCGGGAGGGGGGCGAACACCGGGGAGCTGTTTTTT. The encoded protein is CASSPPGTSGRGANTGELFF.

The rearrangement links TRBV28 to TRBJ1-5; 7 bases line up with TRBD1. Germline CDR1 MDHEN, CDR2 SYDVKM. Losses at the gene ends were 8 bases for V and 0 bases for J; bases not matched to a gene: 7. The CDR3 extends over 15 amino acids. CDR3 loop: CASGRTGDSNQPQHF. DNA for the CDR3: TGTGCCAGCGGCAGGACAGGTGATAGCAATCAGCCCCAGCATTTT.

The chain couples TRBV6-2 or TRBV6-3 to TRBJ2-6; TRBD1 matches 8 bases. The germline V gene has CDR1 MNHEY and CDR2 SVGEGT. Trimming cost V 2 bases and J 2 bases; bases outside gene matches: 5. The CDR3 contains 17 residues. The CDR3 sequence is CASSYGQGQTGANVLTF. CDR3 DNA sequence: TGTGCCAGCAGTTACGGACAGGGACAGACTGGGGCCAACGTCCTGACTTTC.

The chain employs TRBV24-1 and TRBJ2-1; maybe TRBD1 (5 bases). Germline V gene sequence: CDR1 KGHDR, CDR2 SFDVKD. CDR3 length: 12 residues. Deletions cut 1 base from V and 8 bases from J, with 5 bases between. The CDR3 coding sequence is TGTGCCACCAGTGATTTCAGGGATGAGCAGTTCTTC. It is translated as CATSDFRDEQFF.

The V gene is TRBV9, the J gene TRBJ2-1, with 7 bases matching TRBD1. The J segment lost 7 bases and the V segment lost 3 bases, leaving 4 bases of the junction unmatched. CDR1 and CDR2 (germline): SGDLS, YYNGEE. This CDR3 comprises 13 residues. DNA for the CDR3: TGTGCCAGCAGCGAGACAGGGTGGAATGAGCAGTTCTTC. Residues: CASSETGWNEQFF.

V is TRBV29-1 and J is TRBJ1-2; the D gene is possibly TRBD1 (6 bases). Looked up from germline, CDR1 is SQVTM and CDR2 is ANQGSEA. V was trimmed by 8 bases and J by 4 bases, leaving 11 bases between them. There are 11 residues in the CDR3. The CDR3 DNA follows: TGCAGCACCCGAGGGGGCTATGGCTACACCTTC. Its translation is CSTRGGYGYTF.

The CDR3 sequence: CASSIRPVEKLFF. CDR3 nucleotide sequence: TGTGCCAGTAGTATCCGCCCGGTGGAAAAACTGTTTTTT. This sequence joins TRBV19 and TRBJ1-4; no definite D call. Trimming removed 3 bases from V and 8 bases from J, with 10 bases in between. The CDR3 covers 13 residues. Looked up from germline, CDR1 is LNHDA and CDR2 is SQIVND (reference sequence). Full variable domain (remainder filled in from reference TRBV19 and TRBJ1-4): DGGITQSPKYLFRKEGQNVTLSCEQNLNHDAMYWYRQDPGQGLRLIYYSQIVNDFQKGDIAEGYSVSREKKESFPLTVTSAQKNPTAFYLCASSIRPVEKLFFGSGTQLSVL.

The V call is TRBV7-8, the J call TRBJ1-2; D uncertain. This CDR3 has 14 amino acids. Trimming left V 2 bases short and J 7 bases short, with 14 bases between. Germline lookup yields CDR1 SGHVS and CDR2 FQNEAQ. CDR3 residues: CASSLSSDRGGYTF. CDR3 nucleotide sequence: TGTGCCAGCAGCTTATCCTCTGATAGAGGTGGCTACACCTTC.

This CDR3 reads CASSPQREGTPFDTEAFF. The DNA for the CDR3 is TGTGCCAGCAGCCCCCAGAGAGAGGGGACACCTTTCGACACTGAAGCTTTCTTT. The chain joins TRBV9 to TRBJ1-1, with TRBD1 as a possible D gene (6 bases). CDR1 is SGDLS, CDR2 YYNGEE, per germline. Trimming shortened V by 4 bases and J by 3 bases, and 25 bases separated the two germline ends. This CDR3 is built from 18 residues.

The rearrangement uses TRBV3-1 (or the pseudogene TRBV3-2) and TRBJ2-5, with D possibly matching TRBD2 (6 bases). The CDR3 spans 14 residues. The germline V gene has CDR1 LGHDT and CDR2 YNNKEL (reference sequence). Trimming removed 0 bases from V and 7 bases from J, with 12 bases in between. In DNA, the CDR3 is TGTGCCAGCAGCCAAGATAGAGTAGCGGTGACCCAGTACTTC. Its translation is CASSQDRVAVTQYF.

The genes are TRBV6-2 or TRBV6-3 and TRBJ1-1; D is uncertain. Trimming took off 5 bases at V and 1 base at J, with 14 bases between the two ends. This CDR3 has 15 amino acids. Germline loops: CDR1 MNHEY, CDR2 SVGEGT. This CDR3 reads CASSSLLVRNTEAFF. CDR3 bases: TGTGCCAGCAGTAGCCTCCTTGTGCGGAACACTGAAGCTTTCTTT.

The chain joins TRBV27 to TRBJ2-7; D is possibly TRBD1 (6 bases). This CDR3 spans 17 amino acids. V lost 6 bases to trimming and J lost 0 bases, with 21 bases between them. Germline CDR1 is MNHEY and CDR2 is SMNVEV (reference sequence). For the CDR3, the DNA is TGTGCCAGCAGACCCCTTTACCCAGGGACACGCTCCTACGAGCAGTACTTC. It yields the protein CASRPLYPGTRSYEQYF.

J is TRBJ1-2 and V is TRBV14; 8 bases align to TRBD1. Germline CDR1 SGHDN, CDR2 FVKESK. This CDR3 has 15 amino acids. V lost 4 bases to trimming and J lost 2 bases; unmatched junction nucleotides: 6. Written as DNA, the CDR3 is TGTGCCAGCAGCCGCTGGACAGGGTGGAACTATGGCTACACCTTC. It specifies CASSRWTGWNYGYTF.

The chain employs TRBV9 and TRBJ2-2, with D perhaps matching TRBD2 (6 bases). The CDR3 sequence is 14 residues long. Trimming left V 4 bases short and J 4 bases short, with 11 bases between. Germline loops: CDR1 SGDLS, CDR2 YYNGEE. The CDR3 region has the DNA TGTGCCAGCAGCTTCGGGACTGGCACCGGGGAGCTGTTTTTT. Its protein product is CASSFGTGTGELFF.

This chain connects TRBV7-2 to TRBJ1-5; D call uncertain. The germline V and J ends were trimmed by 5 bases and 0 bases, with 11 bases remaining between them. The CDR3 loop spans 15 amino acids. CDR1 is SGHTA, CDR2 FQGNSA, per germline. CDR3 residues: CASSLGGFSNQPQHF. The CDR3 bases are TGTGCCAGCAGCCTAGGAGGGTTTAGCAATCAGCCCCAGCATTTT.